The 11 T cell receptor beta chains below come from one sample, sequenced in a study of T cell changes during pregnancy in multiple sclerosis. The protocol was immunoSEQ multiplex PCR, while the TCRdb copy is restricted to in-frame clones and leaves out a portion. The table lists some 85,000 clones, just under 95% of them singletons, with 0.84% in the top ten. The input for sequencing was peripheral blood, taken in the third trimester of pregnancy. The receptors here all came from a female donor with multiple sclerosis, enrolled in a pregnancy study.

The V gene is TRBV4-3, the J gene TRBJ2-1; 7 positions agree with TRBD2. Germline assignment: CDR1 LGHNA and CDR2 YSLEER. V lost 0 bases and J lost 3; bases outside the gene matches: 2. The CDR3 consists of 15 residues. The CDR3: CASSQDSGGYNEQFF. The DNA for the CDR3 is TGCGCCAGCAGCCAAGATTCGGGAGGCTACAATGAGCAGTTCTTC.

This chain uses TRBV7-2 with TRBJ2-7; D is ambiguous. The germline V gene has CDR1 SGHTA and CDR2 FQGNSA. The germline V and J ends were trimmed by 2 bases and 0 bases, with 14 bases remaining between them. The CDR3 sequence is 16 residues long. The CDR3: CASSLRRVLSSYEQYF. As DNA, the CDR3 is TGTGCCAGCAGCTTACGTCGGGTGTTGAGCTCCTACGAGCAGTACTTC.

The genes are TRBV19 and TRBJ2-7, with TRBD2 matching over 15 bases. Per germline, CDR1 LNHDA and CDR2 SQIVND (reference sequence). The CDR3 consists of 17 residues. V lost 5 bases, J lost 7 bases, and 12 bases stayed unmatched. CDR3 in DNA: TGTGCCAGTAGTCCCCTTGGACTAGCGGGAGGGCCGGGAGAGCAGTACTTC. Translation: CASSPLGLAGGPGEQYF.

V is TRBV5-6 and J is TRBJ1-3; possible D gene TRBD1, 5 bases. The V gene lost 4 bases and the J gene lost 4 bases, with 18 bases spanning the gap. This CDR3 region has 16 residues. CDR1 is SGHDT and CDR2 is YYEEEE in the germline V gene. The CDR3 nucleotides are TGTGCCAGCAGCAACTCCGTTCAGGGTTCAGGAAACACCATATATTTT. This translates into CASSNSVQGSGNTIYF.

The chain joins TRBV15 to TRBJ2-7; 9 nucleotides line up with TRBD1. Germline loops: CDR1 LNHNV, CDR2 YYDKDF (reference sequence). The CDR3 covers 13 residues. After removal of 7 bases from V and 6 bases from J, the junction contained 7 bases not matched to a gene. The CDR3 DNA sequence: TGTGCCACCAATAGGGACAGGGTGGGCGAGCAGTACTTC. Its translation: CATNRDRVGEQYF.

The rearrangement uses TRBV7-8 and TRBJ2-5, with TRBD2 matching 7 bases. Germline V gene lookup returns CDR1 SGHVS and CDR2 FQNEAQ. The CDR3 length is 16 residues. V was pared by 3 bases and J by 5 bases, with 12 bases of the junction left unmatched. As DNA, the CDR3 is TGTGCCAGCAGCTTGGGGGGGATGGCTAAAGTCGAGACCCAGTACTTC. Amino acid sequence: CASSLGGMAKVETQYF.

V and J are TRBV9 and TRBJ2-1; 7 nucleotides match TRBD1. V gave up 2 bases and J gave up 8 bases; unmatched junction bases: 4. The CDR3 is 13 residues long. The germline CDR1 and CDR2 sequences are SGDLS and YYNGEE. CDR3 residues: CASSVPGGDEQFF. The CDR3, as DNA: TGTGCCAGCAGCGTCCCAGGGGGTGATGAGCAGTTCTTC.

The chain combines TRBV28 with TRBJ1-1, with 7 bases fitting TRBD1. Losses at the gene ends were 4 bases for V and 1 base for J; bases not matched to a gene: 6. This CDR3 region has 15 residues. The germline V gene encodes CDR1 MDHEN and CDR2 SYDVKM. The CDR3 here is CASSSAGGWNTEAFF. The CDR3, as DNA: TGTGCCAGCAGTTCTGCAGGGGGGTGGAACACTGAAGCTTTCTTT.

The chain links TRBV27 to TRBJ2-1; 8 bases fit TRBD2. The CDR3 runs to 16 residues. Trimming at V came to 5 bases and at J to 4 bases, leaving 10 bases not matched to a gene. Germline V gene sequence: CDR1 MNHEY, CDR2 SMNVEV (reference sequence). CDR3 region: CASSGAGRASYNEQFF. The CDR3 DNA reads as TGTGCCAGCAGTGGAGCCGGGAGGGCCTCTTACAATGAGCAGTTCTTC.

This CDR3 reads CASSKGGFDTEAFF. CDR3 bases: TGTGCCAGCAGTAAAGGGGGCTTTGACACTGAAGCTTTCTTT. This chain joins TRBV6-5 and TRBJ1-1, with TRBD1 identical over 7 bases. CDR1 and CDR2 (germline): MNHEY, SVGAGI. V lost 5 bases to trimming and J lost 3 bases; unmatched junction nucleotides: 6. The CDR3 has 14 amino acids.

This clone was observed a single time. The chain uses TRBV5-4 and TRBJ2-3, with 9 bases aligning to TRBD1. The V segment lost 4 bases and the J segment 0 bases; nucleotides outside the gene matches: 3. Germline assignment: CDR1 SGHNT and CDR2 YYREEE (reference sequence). There are 15 residues in the CDR3. CDR3 region: CASSEGTGSTDTQYF. In DNA form, the CDR3 reads TGTGCCAGCAGCGAAGGGACAGGGAGCACAGATACGCAGTATTTT.